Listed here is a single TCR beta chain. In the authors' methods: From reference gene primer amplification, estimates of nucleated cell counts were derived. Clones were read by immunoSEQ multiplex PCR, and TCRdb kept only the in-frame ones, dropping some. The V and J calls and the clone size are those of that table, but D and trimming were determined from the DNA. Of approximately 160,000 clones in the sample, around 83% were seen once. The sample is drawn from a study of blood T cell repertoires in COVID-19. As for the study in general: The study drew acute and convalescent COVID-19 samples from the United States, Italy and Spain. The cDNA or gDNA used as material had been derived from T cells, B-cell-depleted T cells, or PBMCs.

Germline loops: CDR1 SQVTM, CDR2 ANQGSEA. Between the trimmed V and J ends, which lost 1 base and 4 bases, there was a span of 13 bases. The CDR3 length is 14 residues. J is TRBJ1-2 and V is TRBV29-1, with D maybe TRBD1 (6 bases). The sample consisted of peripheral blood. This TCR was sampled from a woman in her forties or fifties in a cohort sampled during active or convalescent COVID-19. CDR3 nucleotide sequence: TGCAGCGTTGAAGGCTTACAGGGTTTCTATGGCTACACCTTC. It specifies CSVEGLQGFYGYTF.